This is a list of T cell receptor beta chains from one sample in a study of technical replicates of blood from a few donors. Clones were sequenced by immunoSEQ multiplex PCR, and TCRdb holds only the in-frame ones, with some missing. The data show tens of thousands of clones, around 94% seen once. Material for sequencing was T cells isolated from PBMCs. Receptors originate from a human donor in good health. Each CDR3 is given with its conserved first and last residue. A D gene is named only where the DNA matches it firmly. Only some rows state a clone size, as once, few, many or a class for expanded clones.

v_gene	abundance	j_gene	d_gene	CDR3aa	CDR3nt
TRBV28	NA	TRBJ2-5	NA	CASHPGDGQETQYF	TGTGCCAGCCACCCCGGAGACGGACAAGAGACCCAGTACTTC
TRBV7-2	NA	TRBJ2-5	TRBD2	CASSLPGTSVETQYF	TGTGCCAGCAGCTTACCCGGGACTAGTGTGGAGACCCAGTACTTC
TRBV18	NA	TRBJ2-1	NA	CASSLREEGTGIYNEQFF	TGTGCCAGCTCTCTAAGGGAAGAGGGAACTGGCATCTACAATGAGCAGTTCTTC
TRBV28	NA	TRBJ1-5	NA	CASSLRGESNQPQHF	TGTGCCAGCAGTTTACGGGGGGAAAGCAATCAGCCCCAGCATTTT
TRBV30	NA	TRBJ1-3	NA	CAGLQGNTIYF	TGTGCCGGACTACAGGGAAACACCATATATTTT
TRBV11-3	NA	TRBJ1-2	NA	CASSSPEGGNYGYTF	TGTGCCAGCAGCTCCCCGGAGGGAGGGAACTATGGCTACACCTTC
TRBV4-2	NA	TRBJ2-7	NA	CASSQEGPASALSEQYF	TGTGCCAGCAGCCAAGAGGGGCCGGCCAGCGCCCTCAGCGAGCAGTACTTC
TRBV29-1	NA	TRBJ2-1	TRBD2	CSVDQREGYNEQFF	TGCAGCGTTGACCAGCGGGAGGGCTACAATGAGCAGTTCTTC
TRBV4-2	NA	TRBJ2-7	TRBD2	CASSQVVGRDYYEQYF	TGTGCCAGCAGCCAAGTAGTTGGCAGGGACTACTACGAGCAGTACTTC
TRBV15	NA	TRBJ2-1	TRBD2	CATSRAPKTSGTYNEQFF	TGTGCCACCAGCAGAGCCCCTAAGACTAGCGGGACGTACAATGAGCAGTTCTTC
TRBV4-2	NA	TRBJ2-6	TRBD2	CASSQNLAGGNSGANVLTF	TGTGCCAGCAGCCAAAACCTGGCGGGGGGTAACTCTGGGGCCAACGTCCTGACTTTC
TRBV13	NA	TRBJ2-5	TRBD2	CASSPLSRLAGYVGETQYF	TGTGCCAGCAGCCCCCTCTCCCGACTAGCGGGGTACGTAGGAGAGACCCAGTACTTC
TRBV5-1	NA	TRBJ1-6	NA	CASSLGANNSPLHF	TGCGCCAGCAGCTTGGGTGCGAATAATTCACCCCTCCACTTT
TRBV5-1	NA	TRBJ2-1	TRBD2	CASSLLSSGGAVDEQFF	TGCGCCAGCAGCTTGCTATCAAGCGGGGGGGCAGTGGATGAGCAGTTCTTC
TRBV19	NA	TRBJ1-4	TRBD1	CASSLNRGANEKLFF	TGTGCCAGTAGTCTTAACAGGGGAGCTAATGAAAAACTGTTTTTT
TRBV6-4	NA	TRBJ2-3	NA	CASSDLAERSTDTQYF	TGTGCCAGCAGTGACCTCGCCGAGCGGAGCACAGATACGCAGTATTTT
TRBV4-1	NA	TRBJ1-4	TRBD1	CASSQTPDRGPTNEKLFF	TGCGCCAGCAGCCAAACTCCGGACAGGGGGCCTACTAATGAAAAACTGTTTTTT
TRBV5-1	NA	TRBJ2-1	NA	CASSSEAASYNEQFF	TGCGCCAGCAGCTCAGAAGCGGCGTCCTACAATGAGCAGTTCTTC
TRBV7-6	NA	TRBJ2-1	TRBD2	CASSLRTSGGAYNEQFF	TGTGCCAGCAGCCTACGGACTAGCGGGGGGGCCTACAATGAGCAGTTCTTC
TRBV28	NA	TRBJ1-2	NA	CASRWFARGYTF	TGTGCCAGCAGGTGGTTTGCGCGTGGCTACACCTTC
TRBV18	NA	TRBJ1-1	NA	CASRPGAGDTEAFF	TGTGCCAGTCGCCCGGGAGCTGGGGACACTGAAGCTTTCTTT
TRBV27	NA	TRBJ1-5	NA	CASSLMGPPYSNQPQHF	TGTGCCAGCAGTTTGATGGGGCCCCCCTATAGCAATCAGCCCCAGCATTTT
TRBV11-3	NA	TRBJ1-1	NA	CASGSSENTEAFF	TGTGCCAGCGGTAGCAGTGAGAACACTGAAGCTTTCTTT
TRBV5-1	once	TRBJ2-7	TRBD2	CASSFHSGSSYEQYF	TGCGCCAGCAGCTTCCATAGCGGGAGTTCCTACGAGCAGTACTTC
TRBV19	NA	TRBJ1-1	NA	CASSLGAGEAFF	TGTGCCAGTAGTTTGGGGGCAGGCGAAGCTTTCTTT
TRBV19	NA	TRBJ1-1	TRBD1	CASSSRGRPAEAFF	TGTGCCAGTAGTTCCAGGGGGCGCCCAGCTGAAGCTTTCTTT
TRBV5-1	NA	TRBJ1-1	TRBD1	CASSPRGGQGVLAFF	TGCGCCAGCAGCCCCCGGGGGGGACAGGGGGTCTTGGCTTTCTTT
TRBV10-3	NA	TRBJ1-1	NA	CAISDGVTAAEAFF	TGTGCCATCAGTGATGGTGTGACAGCCGCTGAAGCTTTCTTT
TRBV6-5	once	TRBJ1-1	TRBD1	CASSFGTAEAFF	TGTGCCAGCAGTTTCGGGACAGCTGAAGCTTTCTTT
TRBV28	NA	TRBJ2-1	NA	CASSNSDWNNEQFF	TGTGCCAGCAGTAACTCCGACTGGAACAATGAGCAGTTCTTC
TRBV7-7	NA	TRBJ2-1	TRBD2	CASSLVLGGGNEQFF	TGTGCTAGCAGCTTAGTTTTGGGGGGAGGGAATGAGCAGTTCTTC
TRBV6-1	NA	TRBJ1-2	NA	CASTLRGEGNSYTF	TGTGCCAGCACCCTCAGGGGAGAAGGCAATTCCTACACCTTC
TRBV5-4	NA	TRBJ2-7	TRBD2	CASSLLAGDEQYF	TGTGCCAGCAGCTTGCTAGCGGGGGACGAGCAGTACTTC
TRBV30	NA	TRBJ1-5	NA	CAWSSETLNQPQHF	TGTGCCTGGAGTTCGGAGACCCTCAATCAGCCCCAGCATTTT
TRBV2	NA	TRBJ2-3	TRBD2	CAGASGGPTDTQYF	TGTGCCGGAGCTAGCGGGGGGCCCACAGATACGCAGTATTTT
TRBV16	NA	TRBJ2-7	TRBD2	CASSHPSGNSYEQYF	TGTGCCAGCAGCCACCCTAGCGGGAACTCCTACGAGCAGTACTTC
TRBV5-1	NA	TRBJ1-4	TRBD1	CASSPGQGGATNEKLFF	TGCGCCAGCAGCCCCGGACAGGGTGGAGCAACTAATGAAAAACTGTTTTTT
TRBV28	NA	TRBJ2-3	TRBD2	CASSSPRTSGRVIVSDTQYF	TGTGCCAGCAGTAGCCCCCGGACTAGCGGGAGGGTCATCGTATCAGATACGCAGTATTTT
TRBV25-1	NA	TRBJ2-5	NA	CASSRTDQETQYF	TGTGCCAGCAGTAGGACAGACCAAGAGACCCAGTACTTC
TRBV6-5	NA	TRBJ2-3	TRBD1	CASSTGADTQYF	TGTGCCAGCAGCACAGGGGCAGATACGCAGTATTTT
TRBV5-1	once	TRBJ2-1	NA	CASSFLIEQFF	TGCGCCAGCAGCTTTCTTATTGAGCAGTTCTTC
TRBV30	NA	TRBJ1-6	TRBD1	CAWSAGGVIISPLHF	TGTGCCTGGAGTGCAGGGGGAGTGATCATCTCACCCCTCCACTTT
TRBV19	NA	TRBJ2-1	TRBD2	CASSTFGSGGDYNEQFF	TGTGCCAGTAGCACCTTCGGGAGCGGGGGGGATTACAATGAGCAGTTCTTC
TRBV14	NA	TRBJ2-1	NA	CASSQERLDGGKFF	TGTGCCAGCAGCCAAGAAAGACTAGACGGGGGAAAGTTCTTC
TRBV19	NA	TRBJ2-3	TRBD1	CASSVGPGGGEDTQYF	TGTGCCAGTAGTGTGGGTCCAGGGGGCGGTGAAGATACGCAGTATTTT